One sample yielded the 3 T cell receptor beta chains listed below, sequenced in a study of blood T cell repertoires in COVID-19. The table came from immunoSEQ multiplex PCR; TCRdb's copy has only in-frame clones and leaves some out. The table lists about 310,000 clones, approximately 85% of them singletons, with about 2% in the top ten. The sample consisted of PBMCs or T cells enriched from blood (not recorded which). The receptors come from a man aged 25-45 years who had recovered from COVID-19.

This chain joins TRBV6-5 and TRBJ1-1; 7 bases fit TRBD1. Germline V gene data show CDR1 as MNHEY and CDR2 as SVGAGI. The CDR3 runs to 14 residues. V lost 8 bases, J lost 4 bases, and 10 bases stayed unmatched. CDR3 protein: CASRTQGSVTEAFF. The CDR3 nucleotides read TGTGCCAGCCGGACACAGGGGTCGGTCACTGAAGCTTTCTTT.

This clone was seen a handful of times. The rearrangement uses TRBV5-1 and TRBJ1-4, with TRBD1 as a possible D gene (6 bases). Trimming removed 4 bases at V and 2 bases at J, with 15 bases between. Per the germline V gene, CDR1 is SGHRS and CDR2 is YFSETQ. The CDR3 contains 16 residues. CDR3 sequence: CASSLGAGATNEKLFF. The CDR3, as DNA: TGCGCCAGCAGCCTGGGGGCGGGGGCCACTAATGAAAAACTGTTTTTT. The full variable domain, with the rest looked up from reference TRBV5-1 and TRBJ1-4, is KAGVTQTPRYLIKTRGQQVTLSCSPISGHRSVSWYQQTPGQGLQFLFEYFSETQRNKGNFPGRFSGRQFSNSRSEMNVSTLELGDSALYLCASSLGAGATNEKLFFGSGTQLSVL.

This clone has just a few counts. CDR3: CASSPSQRTSGNTIYF. The CDR3, as DNA: TGTGCCAGCAGCCCTTCGCAGAGGACATCTGGAAACACCATATATTTT. This chain uses TRBV7-9 with TRBJ1-3; D is perhaps TRBD1 (5 bases). The CDR3 consists of 16 residues. With 5 bases removed from V and 1 base from J, the gap between germline ends came to 15 bases. Germline V gene sequence: CDR1 SEHNR, CDR2 FQNEAQ (reference sequence).